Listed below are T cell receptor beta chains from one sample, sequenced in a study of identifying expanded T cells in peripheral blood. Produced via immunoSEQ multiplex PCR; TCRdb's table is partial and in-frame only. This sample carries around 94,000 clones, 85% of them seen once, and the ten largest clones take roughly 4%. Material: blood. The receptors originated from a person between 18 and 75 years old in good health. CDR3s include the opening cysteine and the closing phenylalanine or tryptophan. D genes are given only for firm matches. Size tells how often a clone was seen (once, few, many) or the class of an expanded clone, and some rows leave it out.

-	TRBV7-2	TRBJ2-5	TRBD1	TGTGCCAGCGGCCCAGGACAGGGGAGGGTAGAGACCCAGTACTTC	CASGPGQGRVETQYF
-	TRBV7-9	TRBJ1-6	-	TGTGCCAGCAGCTTAGGGGGCATGGGGTCACCCCTCCACTTT	CASSLGGMGSPLHF
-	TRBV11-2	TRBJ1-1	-	TGTGCCAGCAGCACAGGGAGGGACGACTTGAACACTGAAGCTTTCTTT	CASSTGRDDLNTEAFF
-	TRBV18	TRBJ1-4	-	TGTGCCAGCTCACCCTCGCCCAGAAAACTGTTTTTT	CASSPSPRKLFF
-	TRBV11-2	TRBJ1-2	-	TGTGCCAGCAGCCCGCAGGGAGGGTATGGCTACACCTTC	CASSPQGGYGYTF
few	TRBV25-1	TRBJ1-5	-	TGTGCCAGCAGTGAGGGTCAGCCCCAGCATTTT	CASSEGQPQHF
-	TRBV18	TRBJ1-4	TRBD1	TGTGCCAGCTCACCACCGACAGGGGCATCTGAAAAACTGTTTTTT	CASSPPTGASEKLFF
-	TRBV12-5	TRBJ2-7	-	TGTGCTAGTGGTTTGGGCTCTTACCTCTTTACCTACGAGCAGTACTTC	CASGLGSYLFTYEQYF
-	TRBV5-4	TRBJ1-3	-	TGTGCCAGCTACGCCGGGGGAACACCTGGAAACACCATATATTTT	CASYAGGTPGNTIYF
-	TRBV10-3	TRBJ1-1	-	TGTGCCATCAGTGACTTTAAGGGGGGCACTGAAGCTTTCTTT	CAISDFKGGTEAFF